This T cell receptor beta chain was captured in a study of early T cells in non-severe SARS-CoV-2 infection. Individual cDNA molecules were tagged with unique molecular identifiers. TCRdb redid the calling of the 5' RACE reads with MiXCR, one entry per CDR3 protein. This sample has about 69,000 distinct CDR3 sequences; 4.6% occur once, and the top ten carry roughly 3.9%. Germline V gene data show CDR1 as LGHNA and CDR2 as YNFKEQ. This CDR3 comprises 13 residues. Trimming stripped 8 bases from V and 4 bases from J, with 11 bases between. As for this clonotype: The target antigen is unknown.

General study results and limits: Comparison of clonotypes with VDJdb favored anti-spike CD8 responses while missing private and CD4 specificities.

The chain uses TRBV4-2 and TRBJ2-2; D possibly matches TRBD1 or TRBD2 (5 bases each). The sequencing here drew on whole blood, taken at baseline. The sequence was collected from an adult who was a healthcare worker with PCR-confirmed SARS-CoV-2 infection or an uninfected control (not recorded which). The donor label of this sample is uncertain. In DNA, the CDR3 is TGTGCCAGCCGAATCGGGGCCACCGGGGAGCTGTTTTTT. Translation gives CASRIGATGELFF.